Detailed here is one T cell receptor beta chain. This CDR3 contains 15 residues. Germline V gene lookup returns CDR1 MDHEN and CDR2 SYDVKM. V was clipped by 6 bases and J by 3 bases, with 18 bases between them. This sample is part of a study of blood T cell repertoires in COVID-19. Measured with immunoSEQ multiplex PCR; TCRdb has only the in-frame clones, and not every one. The top ten clones hold roughly an eighth of a sample with approximately 280,000 clones, approximately 89% of them seen once. The source is a woman aged 60-75 years with acute or convalescent COVID-19. Sequencing was done on a sample of peripheral blood. The chain employs TRBV28 and TRBJ2-7, with D perhaps matching TRBD2 (5 bases). Here the CDR3 DNA reads TGTGCCAGCAGGGGAGTAGGCCCCCTGGGCTACGAGCAGTACTTC. Protein sequence: CASRGVGPLGYEQYF.